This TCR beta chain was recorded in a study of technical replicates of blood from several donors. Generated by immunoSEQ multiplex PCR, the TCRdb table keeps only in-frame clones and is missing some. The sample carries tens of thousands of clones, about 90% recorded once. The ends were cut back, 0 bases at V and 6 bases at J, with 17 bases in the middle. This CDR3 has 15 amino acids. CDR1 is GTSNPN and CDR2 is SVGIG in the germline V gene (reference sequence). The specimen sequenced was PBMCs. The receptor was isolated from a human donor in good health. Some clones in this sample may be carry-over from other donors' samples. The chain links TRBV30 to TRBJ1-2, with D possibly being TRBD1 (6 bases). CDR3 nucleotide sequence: TGTGCCTGGAGTGTAGGGGACGCAGGGGTTGATGGCTACACCTTC. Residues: CAWSVGDAGVDGYTF. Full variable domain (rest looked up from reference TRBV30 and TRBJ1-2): SQTIHQWPATLVQPVGSPLSLECTVEGTSNPNLYWYRQAAGRGLQLLFYSVGIGQISSEVPQNLSASRPQDRQFILSSKKLLLSDSGFYLCAWSVGDAGVDGYTFGSGTRLTVV.